This TCR beta chain comes out of a study of blood T cells in healthy people across ages. Study-wide results and caveats: It was the long-lived donors that had more naive CD4+ cells and higher diversity than aged donors.

Sample-barcoded 5' priming and a J-beta primer mix drove a second PCR of roughly 7 to 11 cycles. TCRdb fed the 5' RACE reads into MiXCR, producing one record per CDR3 protein. Among 550,000 to 750,000 distinct CDR3 sequences listed, 20% to 25% were seen once. In the case of this clonotype: The target antigen is unknown. In this CDR3 the conserved last residue, phenylalanine or tryptophan, is missing, so a read error is likely.

This CDR3 has 14 residues. In germline, CDR1 is SNHLY, CDR2 FYNNEI. The V segment lost 6 bases and the J segment 4 bases; nucleotides outside the gene matches: 4. The chain has TRBV2 and TRBJ2-1; 9 bases fit TRBD1. This sequence was found in a man in his 70s in good health. The sample taken for sequencing was blood. The CDR3 DNA reads TGTGCCAGCAGGGGGGACAGGGTTTACAATGAGCAGTTCCTC. Amino acid sequence: CASRGDRVYNEQFL.